This T cell receptor beta chain emerged from a study of T cell responses to AZD1222 COVID-19 vaccine (dated by TCRdb to the early 2020s). Looking at the study overall: TCR sequencing was performed for roughly 240 trial participants, of whom around 210 were given two doses of AZD1222 and around 25 were given two doses of MenACWY control vaccine. Enrollment into the trials was organized by age into subgroups of 18-55, 56-69 and 70-plus years, and those subgroups contained about 150, 27 and 61 TCR-sequenced participants, respectively.

The germline V gene yields SGHAT for CDR1 and FQNNGV for CDR2. The CDR3 runs 17 residues from the cysteine to the phenylalanine. Only the CDR3 region is kept as DNA, spanning 51 bases read in frame from base 1. V loses 2 bases, J loses 2 bases, and the germline ends lie 19 bases apart. The CDR3 regions of human TCRbeta chains were subjected to immunosequencing. For the original study's pipeline: TCRs in the repertoires were compared against a reference library of SARS-CoV-2-specific TCRs that had been generated with the MIRA antigen-specificity platform. Breadth was defined as the fraction of unique TCRs that were SARS-CoV-2-associated. Depth was defined as the fraction of total T cells that were SARS-CoV-2-associated. Using the MIRA data, each spike-specific TCR was mapped to the spike region that the TCR reacts to and placed in a CD4 or CD8 class. Log10-transformed breadth and depth values were compared by one-way ANOVA with Sidak's multiple comparisons tests. TCRdb carries this immuneACCESS record with in-frame sequences only. Its versions omit some clonotypes, under half of them owing to an unresolved V gene in the studies checked, with the rest unexplained. D and trimming were read from the DNA, whereas the V and J calls and clone size are those reported in that table. The sample table holds some 170,000 clones, of which just over 90% were seen once. The ten top clones hold roughly 4.4% of the sample.

Paper-wide results and their limitations: No day 14 peak-response samples were available, so repertoires were characterized only after the peak T cell response. Participants were mostly white British and included more females than males, and it was suggested by the authors that clonal diversity may have been underestimated. Conclusions about previously exposed vaccinees were limited because only six or seven AZD1222 recipients were SARS-CoV-2 seropositive at baseline. CD4 TCRs associated with the vaccine covered the entire spike protein, and the dominant responses were in regions 160-218 and 743-854. After two AZD1222 doses, spike-specific TCR breadth and depth were significantly higher than at day 0 and than in MenACWY recipients. The 56-69-year group was small, and its depth increase did not reach significance, likely because of low power. Reportedly, close to half of the unique spike-specific TCRs recognized epitopes lying outside the regions that are mutated in the B.1.351 and B.1.1.7 variants.

The sample's time point label, decoded: baseline before first vaccination. The treatment or condition label here, explained by the study, means: meningococcal conjugate vaccine given as trial control. Samples from vaccinated people were obtained from the UK trials COV001 and COV002, which included a single-blind randomized controlled phase 2/3 trial of AZD1222 (ChAdOx1 nCoV-19) in healthy adults. For TCRbeta chain sequencing, PBMC samples from trial participants were taken at day 0 and at day 28 after the second dose. Concerning this clone itself: It has no known antigen specificity. No qualities accompany the bases; no much larger clone lies one base away.

The sample here was peripheral blood, taken on day 0 of MenACWY control vaccination. The rearrangement combines TRBV11-2 with TRBJ2-7; the D gene cannot be named for sure. The TCR originated in an adult in good health. The nucleotides read TGTGCCAGCAGCTTATTCGGTCAATCCGGCAGAGCCTACGAGCAGTACTTC. Protein translation: CASSLFGQSGRAYEQYF.